These 12 T cell receptor beta chains originate from one sample sequenced in a study of Graves' ophthalmopathy and Graves' hyperthyroidism listed by TCRdb under 2018. The listed sequencing device is Illumina HiSeq 2000. For repertoire sequencing, TCR beta CDR3 regions were amplified from RNA transcripts. A first-round RT-PCR used HTBI primers with the Qiagen OneStep RT-PCR kit, followed by a second-round multiplex PCR, size selection and purification. The public sequencing data were trimmed at Q25 with fastp and processed into clonotypes with MiXCR by TCRdb, which kept only in-frame beta chains. Every entry covers one CDR3 protein and lists the most common genes and DNA from its rows. Within this sample are about 220,000 distinct CDR3 sequences, with about 22% of them counted one time only. About 46% of the sample goes to the ten largest clones. Sequencing was performed on peripheral blood. These receptors all stem from a woman between 50 and 59 years old with Graves' ophthalmopathy. Donor details come from another sample of the same person, matched by shared clones.

There are many counts of this clonotype. The chain recombines TRBV10-3 with TRBJ2-5, with D tentatively TRBD2 (6 bases). The CDR3 length is 13 residues. CDR1 and CDR2 from the germline V gene are ENHRY and SYGVKD. The V and J ends lost 0 bases and 10 bases respectively, with 12 bases between them. The CDR3 DNA is TGTGCCATCAGTGAGTCGTGGGAGGTGGGCCAGTACTTC. It encodes CAISESWEVGQYF.

This clonotype appeared many times. The gene calls are TRBV18 and TRBJ2-5; the D gene is possibly TRBD2 (5 bases). Trimming took off 2 bases at V and 11 bases at J, with 12 bases between the two ends. Germline CDR1 KGHSH, CDR2 LQKENI. This CDR3 spans 12 amino acids. The CDR3, as DNA: TGTGCCAGCTCACCAGGAGGACGTACTCAGTACTTC. This encodes CASSPGGRTQYF.

Details on this clonotype: The junction departs from germline at one end; a sequencing error may be responsible. The rearrangement uses TRBV14 and TRBJ2-2; D is unclear. The CDR3 extends over 13 amino acids. Germline values: CDR1 SGHDN, CDR2 FVKESK. CDR3 amino acids: CASSQANTEELFF. In DNA, the CDR3 is TGTGCCAGCAGCCAGGCAAACACCGAGGAGCTGTTTTTT.

This sequence joins TRBV5-1 and TRBJ1-1; 9 positions match TRBD1. The germline V gene encodes CDR1 SGHRS and CDR2 YFSETQ. V was pared by 4 bases and J by 4 bases, with 20 bases of the junction left unmatched. This CDR3 has 19 residues. This CDR3 is CASSHGSLTGGAGGTEAFF. As DNA, the CDR3 is TGCGCCAGCAGCCATGGTAGCCTGACAGGGGGAGCCGGGGGCACTGAAGCTTTCTTT.

This clonotype has a count of ten or more. A clone one base away is much larger, so this may be a read error. This chain links TRBV12-3 or TRBV12-4 with TRBJ2-5; 7 nucleotides agree with TRBD2. The trim removed 10 bases at V and 1 base at J, leaving 9 bases unmatched. The CDR3 covers 14 residues. The CDR3: CANRKRLAQETQYF. The CDR3 DNA reads as TGTGCCAACAGGAAAAGACTAGCCCAAGAGACCCAGTACTTC.

At least ten counts were recorded for this clonotype. This sequence joins TRBV5-1 and TRBJ2-7; D possibly corresponds to TRBD2 (6 bases). Trimming left V 1 base short and J 5 bases short, with 10 bases between. Germline CDR1 reads SGHRS; CDR2 reads YFSETQ. The CDR3 has 13 amino acids. CDR3 sequence reads: CASSLFWGDEQYF. The CDR3 region has the DNA TGCGCCAGCAGCTTGTTTTGGGGGGACGAGCAGTACTTC. The variable domain in full, with the rest retrieved from reference TRBV5-1 and TRBJ2-7, is KAGVTQTPRYLIKTRGQQVTLSCSPISGHRSVSWYQQTPGQGLQFLFEYFSETQRNKGNFPGRFSGRQFSNSRSEMNVSTLELGDSALYLCASSLFWGDEQYFGPGTRLTVT.

This clonotype was detected many times. The CDR3 region is CASISKEQYF. CDR3 coding DNA: TGTGCCAGCATCAGTAAAGAGCAGTACTTC. The chain uses TRBV2 and TRBJ2-7; D remains unclear. The CDR3 totals 10 residues. CDR1 SNHLY and CDR2 FYNNEI come from the germline V gene. Trimming removed 7 bases from V and 7 bases from J, with 8 bases in between.

This clonotype has just a few counts. V and J are TRBV12-3 or TRBV12-4 and TRBJ2-7, with D uncertain. Trimming took 3 bases from V and 0 from J, leaving 9 bases between them. CDR3 length: 14 residues. The CDR3 DNA reads TGTGCCAGCAGTTTTACCTATCCCTCCTACGAGCAGTACTTC. It yields the protein CASSFTYPSYEQYF.

This clonotype appeared many times. V gene TRBV4-2 combines with J gene TRBJ1-6, with D possibly being TRBD1 (6 bases). This CDR3 comprises 14 residues. The V gene lost 1 base and the J gene lost 7 bases, with 8 bases spanning the gap. Germline V gives CDR1 LGHNA, CDR2 YNFKEQ. CDR3 nucleotides: TGTGCCAGCAGCCAAGGGCAGGGGAATTCACCCCTCCACTTT. Its translation is CASSQGQGNSPLHF.

This clonotype was seen a handful of times. V is TRBV3-1 and J is TRBJ1-3; 8 bases align to TRBD1. J was trimmed by 4 bases and V by 4 bases; bases with no gene match: 6. CDR1 and CDR2 from the germline V gene are LGHDT and YNNKEL (reference sequence). The CDR3 has 15 residues. CDR3 DNA: TGTGCCAGCAGCCGCAGGACAGGGTCCGGAAACACCATATATTTT. Its protein product is CASSRRTGSGNTIYF.

This clonotype has just one count. The chain is built from TRBV6-1 and TRBJ2-4, with 8 bases identical to TRBD1. The V and J ends lost 1 base and 1 base, in that order; junction bases with no gene match: 3. Per the germline V gene, CDR1 is MNHNS and CDR2 is SASEGT. The CDR3 totals 16 residues. This CDR3 is CASSEGWTGAKNIQYF. DNA of the CDR3: TGTGCCAGCAGTGAAGGATGGACAGGGGCCAAAAACATTCAGTACTTC.

A remark on this clonotype: Germline and junction disagree at one end, which may indicate a read error. The chain employs TRBV27 and TRBJ2-5; D is unresolved. This CDR3 is 11 amino acids long. Germline loops: CDR1 MNHEY, CDR2 SMNVEV (reference sequence). The CDR3 reads CATMSAETQCF. Written as DNA, the CDR3 is TGTGCCACTATGTCTGCAGAGACCCAGTGCTTC.